This is a list of T cell receptor beta chains from one sample in a study of blood T cell repertoires in COVID-19. Some clones are missing from TCRdb's copy, which holds only in-frame ones; the method was immunoSEQ multiplex PCR. Of tens of thousands of clones listed, around 86% are singletons. Sample: peripheral blood. The receptor source for this set is a human donor with active COVID-19. The donor label of this sample is uncertain. Both conserved end residues are part of each CDR3. The order of the fields is D gene, V gene, clone size, J gene, CDR3 length, CDR3 protein, CDR3 DNA. A D gene is named only where the DNA matches it firmly. Size is stated for part of the rows, as once, few or many counts, or as a class when the clone is expanded.

>.|TRBV20-1|.|TRBJ2-7|14
CSASAAVRSYEQYF
TGCAGTGCTAGTGCGGCGGTCCGCTCCTACGAGCAGTACTTC
>TRBD2|TRBV13|.|TRBJ2-1|17
CASSRISAGGPYNEQFF
TGTGCCAGCAGCCGTATCTCTGCGGGGGGCCCATACAATGAGCAGTTCTTC
>TRBD1|TRBV2|.|TRBJ1-2|14
CASSEGQGMYGYTF
TGTGCCAGCAGTGAAGGACAGGGAATGTACGGCTACACCTTC
>.|TRBV20-1|.|TRBJ1-1|13
CSASLSGGTEAFF
TGCAGTGCTAGTCTCAGCGGGGGCACTGAAGCTTTCTTT
>TRBD1|TRBV5-1|.|TRBJ2-7|14
CASGEGGQGSEQYF
TGCGCCAGCGGGGAAGGGGGACAGGGGTCCGAGCAGTACTTC
>TRBD2|TRBV7-9|.|TRBJ2-5|14
CASTSGGGKETQYF
TGTGCCAGCACCTCCGGCGGGGGGAAAGAGACCCAGTACTTC
>TRBD1|TRBV7-9|.|TRBJ1-2|13
CASSLGQLYGYTF
TGTGCCAGCAGCCTGGGACAGCTATATGGCTACACCTTC
>.|TRBV28|.|TRBJ2-7|11
CASSAQYEQYF
TGTGCCAGCAGCGCTCAGTACGAGCAGTACTTC
>TRBD2|TRBV7-3|.|TRBJ2-7|15
CASSSSGGASYEQYF
TGTGCCAGCAGCTCTAGCGGGGGGGCCTCCTACGAGCAGTACTTC
>TRBD2|TRBV18|.|TRBJ2-7|15
CASSPRGLAHYEQYF
TGTGCCAGCTCACCAAGAGGACTAGCTCATTACGAGCAGTACTTC
>.|TRBV6-5|.|TRBJ2-3|14
CASGRGPHTDTQYF
TGTGCCAGCGGAAGGGGCCCGCACACAGATACGCAGTATTTT
>.|TRBV7-9|.|TRBJ2-3|16
CASSLDRKTSTDTQYF
TGTGCCAGCAGCTTAGACAGGAAGACTAGCACAGATACGCAGTATTTT
>.|TRBV6-5|.|TRBJ1-6|13
CASSKEQNSPLHF
TGTGCCAGCAGCAAAGAACAGAATTCACCCCTCCACTTT
>.|TRBV6-1|.|TRBJ2-1|14
CASSENQGYNEQFF
TGTGCCAGCAGTGAAAACCAGGGGTACAATGAGCAGTTCTTC
>TRBD2|TRBV3-1/TRBV3-2|.|TRBJ2-1|15
CASSQAASGYNEQFF
TGTGCCAGCAGCCAAGCCGCTAGCGGCTACAATGAGCAGTTCTTC
>.|TRBV15|.|TRBJ2-1|15
CATSRGRGSYNEQFF
TGTGCCACCAGCAGAGGCAGGGGTTCCTACAATGAGCAGTTCTTC
>TRBD2|TRBV5-1|.|TRBJ2-2|17
CASSLEPSGDPGGELFF
TGCGCCAGCAGCTTGGAGCCTAGCGGGGACCCAGGAGGGGAGCTGTTTTTT
>.|TRBV7-2|few|TRBJ1-3|16
CASSPIPGHAGNTIYF
TGTGCCAGCAGTCCCATCCCAGGGCACGCTGGAAACACCATATATTTT
>TRBD1|TRBV24-1|.|TRBJ2-2|14
CATSDNRGAGELFF
TGTGCCACCAGTGATAACAGGGGGGCCGGGGAGCTGTTTTTT
>TRBD2|TRBV5-8|.|TRBJ2-1|16
CASSYLLAGGYNEQFF
TGTGCCAGCAGCTACCTACTAGCGGGAGGATACAATGAGCAGTTCTTC
>.|TRBV6-5|once|TRBJ2-4|16
CASSYSGGAAKNIQYF
TGTGCCAGCAGTTACTCGGGAGGTGCAGCCAAAAACATTCAGTACTTC
>TRBD1|TRBV20-1|.|TRBJ1-5|15
CSASDWVRGIQPQHF
TGCAGTGCTAGTGACTGGGTCAGGGGGATTCAGCCCCAGCATTTT
>TRBD2|TRBV6-4|many|TRBJ2-1|14
CASSESGGANEQFF
TGTGCCAGCAGTGAGAGCGGGGGGGCCAATGAGCAGTTCTTC
>.|TRBV7-3|.|TRBJ1-1|14
CASSLMGQDTEAFF
TGTGCCAGCAGCTTAATGGGCCAGGACACTGAAGCTTTCTTT
>.|TRBV5-1|.|TRBJ1-5|14
CASSLLQGDQPQHF
TGCGCCAGCAGCCTCCTACAGGGAGATCAGCCCCAGCATTTT
>TRBD2|TRBV20-1|.|TRBJ2-3|15
CSASPVAGPWNTQYF
TGCAGTGCTAGTCCCGTAGCGGGCCCTTGGAATACGCAGTATTTT
>.|TRBV4-3|.|TRBJ2-7|15
CASSHLPGETYEQYF
TGCGCCAGCAGCCACCTGCCGGGAGAGACCTACGAGCAGTACTTC
>TRBD1|TRBV12-3/TRBV12-4|.|TRBJ2-1|13
CASSPQGGDEQFF
TGTGCCAGCTCTCCACAGGGGGGCGATGAGCAGTTCTTC
>TRBD2|TRBV27|.|TRBJ2-3|16
CASRRLTGGESDTQYF
TGTGCCAGCAGACGCCTTACGGGAGGGGAATCTGATACGCAGTATTTT
>TRBD1|TRBV30|.|TRBJ1-6|16
CAWSQGTGGFSSPLHF
TGTGCCTGGAGTCAAGGGACAGGGGGTTTCAGTTCACCCCTCCACTTT
>.|TRBV27|.|TRBJ2-7|14
CASSLSPVTYEQYF
TGTGCCAGCAGTTTATCTCCCGTAACCTACGAGCAGTACTTC
>.|TRBV30|.|TRBJ1-1|11
CAWRTGFEAFF
TGTGCCTGGAGAACAGGTTTTGAAGCTTTCTTT
>TRBD2|TRBV27|.|TRBJ2-7|18
CASSLSPVGVGGALEQYF
TGTGCCAGCAGTTTATCGCCAGTGGGGGTGGGAGGGGCACTCGAGCAGTACTTC
>.|TRBV29-1|.|TRBJ1-1|12
CSGRYLNTEAFF
TGCAGCGGGCGGTATTTGAACACTGAAGCTTTCTTT
>.|TRBV11-3|.|TRBJ2-3|16
CASSSRSDTRGDTQYF
TGTGCCAGCAGCTCGAGATCGGATACTCGGGGAGATACGCAGTATTTT
>TRBD1|TRBV28|.|TRBJ2-4|14
CATHRPGQGNIQYF
TGTGCCACCCACCGTCCGGGACAGGGAAACATTCAGTACTTC
>.|TRBV9|.|TRBJ1-1|14
CASSEDFGSAEAFF
TGTGCCAGCAGCGAGGATTTTGGCAGCGCTGAAGCTTTCTTT
>TRBD1|TRBV10-3|once|TRBJ2-1|13
CAIGKSQGDEQFF
TGTGCAATTGGGAAAAGTCAGGGGGATGAGCAGTTCTTC
>.|TRBV12-3/TRBV12-4|.|TRBJ1-1|13
CASRYRQYVEAFF
TGTGCCAGCAGATACAGACAGTACGTTGAAGCTTTCTTT
>.|TRBV29-1|once|TRBJ2-3|12
CSVEGVSAPQYF
TGCAGCGTTGAAGGTGTAAGCGCGCCGCAGTATTTT
>.|TRBV20-1|once|TRBJ2-7|11
CSASQEYEQYF
TGCAGTGCTTCACAGGAGTACGAGCAGTACTTC